This is a list of T cell receptor beta chains from one sample in a study of beta chain features in type 1 diabetes. The repertoire was sequenced with immunoSEQ multiplex PCR; TCRdb's copy has only in-frame clones and lacks some. The sample lists 350,000 to 450,000 clones; around 16% were seen once. Sequencing was carried out using naive CD4+ T cells from blood. These receptors were obtained from a woman aged 18-29 years in good health. Both conserved end residues are part of each CDR3. The D gene is left open where the match is weak. Clone size is stated in some rows and not others, as once, few, many or a class when expanded.

>TRBD2|TRBJ2-2|TRBV7-3|.
CASSSLGLAGWNTGELFF
TGTGCCAGCAGCTCCCTGGGACTAGCGGGATGGAACACCGGGGAGCTGTTTTTT
>TRBD2|TRBJ2-7|TRBV20-1|few
CSGGGLREQYF
TGCAGTGGCGGGGGGCTGCGCGAGCAGTACTTC
>.|TRBJ1-1|TRBV2|few
CASRKEDTEAFF
TGTGCCAGCAGGAAGGAGGACACTGAAGCTTTCTTT
>TRBD1|TRBJ2-7|TRBV30|.
CAWSIRTGPLIYEQYF
TGTGCCTGGAGTATTAGGACAGGACCATTAATCTACGAGCAGTACTTC
>TRBD2|TRBJ2-7|TRBV28|few
CASSFVGGSQREQYF
TGTGCCAGCAGTTTCGTTGGCGGGAGTCAGCGCGAGCAGTACTTC
>TRBD2|TRBJ2-7|TRBV7-2|.
CASSTGTSGSAEQYF
TGTGCCAGCAGCACCGGGACTAGCGGGAGTGCCGAGCAGTACTTC
>.|TRBJ1-2|TRBV30|few
CAWALGGARGYTF
TGTGCCTGGGCCCTTGGGGGGGCGCGCGGCTACACCTTC
>.|TRBJ2-1|TRBV6-7|.
CASRTPEGAGEQFF
TGTGCCAGCAGAACCCCGGAGGGGGCGGGTGAGCAGTTCTTC
>TRBD1|TRBJ1-1|TRBV30|few
CAWSRQGTEAFF
TGTGCCTGGAGTAGACAGGGTACTGAAGCTTTCTTT
>.|TRBJ2-5|TRBV5-4|.
CASSLIVGGRETQYF
TGTGCCAGCAGCTTGATAGTCGGGGGGCGAGAGACCCAGTACTTC
>.|TRBJ1-1|TRBV4-2|few
CASSQSGPLGTEAFF
TGTGCCAGCAGCCAATCAGGGCCCCTTGGCACTGAAGCTTTCTTT
>.|TRBJ1-5|TRBV5-1|few
CASSLEGHSNQPQHF
TGCGCCAGCAGCTTGGAGGGACATAGCAATCAGCCCCAGCATTTT
>TRBD1|TRBJ1-1|TRBV7-2|.
CASSDRVTEAFF
TGTGCCAGCAGCGACAGGGTGACTGAAGCTTTCTTT
>.|TRBJ2-1|TRBV28|.
CASSWTLNNEQFF
TGTGCCAGCAGTTGGACTTTAAACAATGAGCAGTTCTTC
>.|TRBJ2-7|TRBV7-9|few
CASSLAAGASYEQYF
TGTGCCAGCAGCTTAGCGGCAGGCGCCTCCTACGAGCAGTACTTC
>TRBD2|TRBJ2-1|TRBV7-2|.
CASSKGLAGVDEQFF
TGTGCCAGCAGCAAGGGACTAGCGGGAGTGGATGAGCAGTTCTTC